This is a list of T cell receptor beta chains from one sample in a study of identical twins. TCRdb fed the 5' RACE reads into MiXCR, producing one record per CDR3 protein. The data show approximately 140,000 distinct CDR3 sequences, around 3.5% seen once. The sample consisted of memory T cells sorted from blood. These receptors were collected from a man aged 18 to 29 in good health. Each CDR3 is given without its conserved first and last residue.

J: TRBJ2-2
V: TRBV7-6
CDR3: ASSLFHRSGELF

J: TRBJ2-2
V: TRBV7-3
CDR3: ASSTKRTGELF

J: TRBJ1-1
V: TRBV15
CDR3: ATSTGSYEAF

J: TRBJ2-7
V: TRBV5-1
CDR3: ASSLPGQSYEQY

J: TRBJ2-7
V: TRBV7-2
CDR3: ATSLRLVGVYEQY

J: TRBJ1-1
V: TRBV29-1
CDR3: SAVGINTEAF

J: TRBJ2-2
V: TRBV30
CDR3: AWSGGRAWAGELF

J: TRBJ2-1
V: TRBV7-9
CDR3: ASSLTSGRNEQF

J: TRBJ2-2
V: TRBV4-1
CDR3: ASSQGGFDTGELF

J: TRBJ2-2
V: TRBV7-6
CDR3: ASSKWGGELF

J: TRBJ2-3
V: TRBV5-6
CDR3: ASSLGTFTDTQY

J: TRBJ2-1
V: TRBV3-1
CDR3: ASSPPNNYNEQF

J: TRBJ2-6
V: TRBV5-1
CDR3: ASSREGPGANVLT

J: TRBJ2-2
V: TRBV28
CDR3: ASRRTNTGELF

J: TRBJ1-2
V: TRBV10-3
CDR3: AISGHSSGYGYT

J: TRBJ1-3
V: TRBV5-1
CDR3: ASSLSDGGNTIY

J: TRBJ2-5
V: TRBV29-1
CDR3: SVESTSGIGETQY

J: TRBJ2-6
V: TRBV18
CDR3: ASSPLFALEANVLT

J: TRBJ1-3
V: TRBV28
CDR3: ASSWSGSGNTIY

J: TRBJ1-3
V: TRBV5-5
CDR3: ASSLGPANTIY

J: TRBJ2-1
V: TRBV7-2
CDR3: ASSSLRSGEYNEQF

J: TRBJ1-6
V: TRBV6-1
CDR3: ASSKGDSPLH

J: TRBJ2-1
V: TRBV6-1
CDR3: ASSDRSTGREQF

J: TRBJ1-3
V: TRBV30
CDR3: AWSVGPSGNTIY

J: TRBJ1-1
V: TRBV20-1
CDR3: SARVGRNTEAF

J: TRBJ1-5
V: TRBV6-2/TRBV6-3
CDR3: ASSPGQTWGNQPQH

J: TRBJ2-1
V: TRBV5-1
CDR3: ASSFGGTGGFNEQF

J: TRBJ2-7
V: TRBV6-5
CDR3: ASSYLGAGGYEQY

J: TRBJ2-7
V: TRBV11-1
CDR3: ASNPQGGYEQY

J: TRBJ2-5
V: TRBV27
CDR3: ASSFSALGGLETQY

J: TRBJ2-5
V: TRBV7-9
CDR3: ASVGEETQY

J: TRBJ2-2
V: TRBV9
CDR3: ASSVSRVYGELF

J: TRBJ2-5
V: TRBV5-1
CDR3: ASNPFQVRETQY

J: TRBJ1-1
V: TRBV12-3/TRBV12-4
CDR3: ASTYGGYTEAF

J: TRBJ2-5
V: TRBV7-9
CDR3: ASSFQGRSQETQY

J: TRBJ2-1
V: TRBV24-1
CDR3: ATSDLPGREYNEQF

J: TRBJ2-5
V: TRBV29-1
CDR3: SVARQETQY

J: TRBJ2-1
V: TRBV4-1
CDR3: ASSQDRPSYNEQF

J: TRBJ1-1
V: TRBV6-5
CDR3: ASSYGGVDTEAF

J: TRBJ1-1
V: TRBV28
CDR3: ASSLPGTLDTEAF

J: TRBJ2-2
V: TRBV9
CDR3: AVPGPAGELF

J: TRBJ1-4
V: TRBV5-6
CDR3: ASSLGVLPYEKLF

J: TRBJ2-5
V: TRBV5-1
CDR3: ASSATDNGTSGGETQY

J: TRBJ2-2
V: TRBV5-6
CDR3: ASSSGQLRLAINTGELF

J: TRBJ1-4
V: TRBV19
CDR3: ASQWRPREKLF

J: TRBJ1-4
V: TRBV7-8
CDR3: ASRLDTAATNEKLF

J: TRBJ2-6
V: TRBV30
CDR3: AWAFRGSGANVLT

J: TRBJ2-1
V: TRBV4-3
CDR3: ASSQDSSSPNEQF

J: TRBJ1-5
V: TRBV10-3
CDR3: AISDSRDQPQH

J: TRBJ2-2
V: TRBV20-1
CDR3: SARDVGQGRAGELF

J: TRBJ2-7
V: TRBV20-1
CDR3: SAPHITGFEQY

J: TRBJ2-5
V: TRBV10-3
CDR3: AISESLGQTQETQY

J: TRBJ1-4
V: TRBV20-1
CDR3: SARAGGDEKLF

J: TRBJ2-5
V: TRBV2
CDR3: ASSRANREAAQY

J: TRBJ1-4
V: TRBV4-1
CDR3: ASGSLRGTNEKLF